The clone carrying this TCR beta chain was counted a single time. Its antigen is not identified. The entry originates in a study of CD8+ T cells in alopecia areata. The wider study: Treatment ran 6 to 18 months, with 6 months of follow-up afterward. Study-wide findings and caveats: TCRs were shared less clearly across patients than in mice, possibly for HLA-related reasons. Lesional scalp exceeded normal scalp in clonality, especially in alopecia totalis/universalis.

Isolated RNA was reverse transcribed into cDNA used as the sequencing template. Profiling relied on immunoSEQ multiplex PCR, and the TCRdb table lists in-frame clones only, not all of them. The sample includes about 140,000 clones, about 60% seen only once; the top ten take under 8%. PBMC-derived CD4+ and CD8+ T cells were sorted. Germline assignment: CDR1 LNHDA and CDR2 SQIVND (reference sequence). This CDR3 has 16 amino acids. Trimming pared 3 bases from V and 5 bases from J, leaving 19 bases between. The clonotype was recovered from a human donor with alopecia areata. J is TRBJ2-5 and V is TRBV19; D perhaps matches TRBD1 (5 bases). The sample in question was CD4+ T cells sorted from blood, obtained at week 0. The CDR3 DNA reads as TGTGCCAGTAGTATGGGTCCCCGCAGGGTGTGGGAGACCCAGTACTTC. It is translated as CASSMGPRRVWETQYF.